The present entry profiles one T cell receptor (beta chain) with its context. This clonotype was seen repeatedly, ten times or more. The clone's antigen remains unknown. No base quality information exists; no much larger clone differs at one position. Sequenced on an Illumina HiSeq 2500. Quantitative 5'-RACE with molecular barcodes was the method used to prepare the TCR beta libraries. The study's processing was this. A new computational method based on a probabilistic model of VDJ rearrangement was used to identify disease-linked TCR variants. TCRdb reprocessed the public reads (quality trimming at Q25 with fastp, clone calling with MiXCR) and kept in-frame beta chains. Under each unique CDR3 protein, matching rows form one entry showing the most common genes and DNA. Clone size and V and J calls follow TCRdb, not the original study. Recorded for this sample are about 250,000 distinct CDR3 sequences; roughly 8.2% of them occurred a single time. The ten largest make up approximately 4.8% of the sample.

The data are from a study of CD8 T cells in ankylosing spondylitis (TCRdb year 2017). Regarding the study in general: The study set out to find disease-linked TCR variants by profiling T cell receptor beta repertoires in ankylosing spondylitis patients and healthy donors. Peripheral blood samples were taken, and synovial fluid was additionally collected from ankylosing spondylitis patients. The full study cohort comprised about 25 ankylosing spondylitis patients and 85 to 120 healthy donors. General study outcomes and caveats: A CD8+ phenotype was shown by the disease-linked clones, which were found at relatively low frequencies in peripheral blood. Significant enrichment of the disease-linked clones was reported in matched synovial fluid samples from ankylosing spondylitis patients. A TCR beta motif made up of several highly homologous amino acid variants appeared to be characteristic of blood from ankylosing spondylitis patients. Some of the motif variants had been reported before in the synovial fluid and blood of reactive arthritis patients, a finding that suggests common disease-initiation mechanisms.

The germline V gene encodes CDR1 LNHNV and CDR2 YYDKDF (reference sequence). The germline V and J ends show losses of 6 bases and 4 bases respectively, and no gene match explains 8 bases of the junction. From its cysteine to its phenylalanine, the CDR3 spans 15 amino acids. Of all the DNA, just the CDR3 is kept, 45 bases in frame from base 1. This sequence originates from a female donor with ankylosing spondylitis or in good health (not recorded which). The sequenced sample consisted of blood, either unsorted or a sorted T cell fraction (not recorded which). The chain is made from TRBV15 and TRBJ2-2, with 7 bases aligning to TRBD1. The nucleotide sequence reads as follows: TGTGCCACCAGTCGGGACAGCCGCAGCACCGGGGAGCTGTTTTTT. Translated, this gives CATSRDSRSTGELFF.